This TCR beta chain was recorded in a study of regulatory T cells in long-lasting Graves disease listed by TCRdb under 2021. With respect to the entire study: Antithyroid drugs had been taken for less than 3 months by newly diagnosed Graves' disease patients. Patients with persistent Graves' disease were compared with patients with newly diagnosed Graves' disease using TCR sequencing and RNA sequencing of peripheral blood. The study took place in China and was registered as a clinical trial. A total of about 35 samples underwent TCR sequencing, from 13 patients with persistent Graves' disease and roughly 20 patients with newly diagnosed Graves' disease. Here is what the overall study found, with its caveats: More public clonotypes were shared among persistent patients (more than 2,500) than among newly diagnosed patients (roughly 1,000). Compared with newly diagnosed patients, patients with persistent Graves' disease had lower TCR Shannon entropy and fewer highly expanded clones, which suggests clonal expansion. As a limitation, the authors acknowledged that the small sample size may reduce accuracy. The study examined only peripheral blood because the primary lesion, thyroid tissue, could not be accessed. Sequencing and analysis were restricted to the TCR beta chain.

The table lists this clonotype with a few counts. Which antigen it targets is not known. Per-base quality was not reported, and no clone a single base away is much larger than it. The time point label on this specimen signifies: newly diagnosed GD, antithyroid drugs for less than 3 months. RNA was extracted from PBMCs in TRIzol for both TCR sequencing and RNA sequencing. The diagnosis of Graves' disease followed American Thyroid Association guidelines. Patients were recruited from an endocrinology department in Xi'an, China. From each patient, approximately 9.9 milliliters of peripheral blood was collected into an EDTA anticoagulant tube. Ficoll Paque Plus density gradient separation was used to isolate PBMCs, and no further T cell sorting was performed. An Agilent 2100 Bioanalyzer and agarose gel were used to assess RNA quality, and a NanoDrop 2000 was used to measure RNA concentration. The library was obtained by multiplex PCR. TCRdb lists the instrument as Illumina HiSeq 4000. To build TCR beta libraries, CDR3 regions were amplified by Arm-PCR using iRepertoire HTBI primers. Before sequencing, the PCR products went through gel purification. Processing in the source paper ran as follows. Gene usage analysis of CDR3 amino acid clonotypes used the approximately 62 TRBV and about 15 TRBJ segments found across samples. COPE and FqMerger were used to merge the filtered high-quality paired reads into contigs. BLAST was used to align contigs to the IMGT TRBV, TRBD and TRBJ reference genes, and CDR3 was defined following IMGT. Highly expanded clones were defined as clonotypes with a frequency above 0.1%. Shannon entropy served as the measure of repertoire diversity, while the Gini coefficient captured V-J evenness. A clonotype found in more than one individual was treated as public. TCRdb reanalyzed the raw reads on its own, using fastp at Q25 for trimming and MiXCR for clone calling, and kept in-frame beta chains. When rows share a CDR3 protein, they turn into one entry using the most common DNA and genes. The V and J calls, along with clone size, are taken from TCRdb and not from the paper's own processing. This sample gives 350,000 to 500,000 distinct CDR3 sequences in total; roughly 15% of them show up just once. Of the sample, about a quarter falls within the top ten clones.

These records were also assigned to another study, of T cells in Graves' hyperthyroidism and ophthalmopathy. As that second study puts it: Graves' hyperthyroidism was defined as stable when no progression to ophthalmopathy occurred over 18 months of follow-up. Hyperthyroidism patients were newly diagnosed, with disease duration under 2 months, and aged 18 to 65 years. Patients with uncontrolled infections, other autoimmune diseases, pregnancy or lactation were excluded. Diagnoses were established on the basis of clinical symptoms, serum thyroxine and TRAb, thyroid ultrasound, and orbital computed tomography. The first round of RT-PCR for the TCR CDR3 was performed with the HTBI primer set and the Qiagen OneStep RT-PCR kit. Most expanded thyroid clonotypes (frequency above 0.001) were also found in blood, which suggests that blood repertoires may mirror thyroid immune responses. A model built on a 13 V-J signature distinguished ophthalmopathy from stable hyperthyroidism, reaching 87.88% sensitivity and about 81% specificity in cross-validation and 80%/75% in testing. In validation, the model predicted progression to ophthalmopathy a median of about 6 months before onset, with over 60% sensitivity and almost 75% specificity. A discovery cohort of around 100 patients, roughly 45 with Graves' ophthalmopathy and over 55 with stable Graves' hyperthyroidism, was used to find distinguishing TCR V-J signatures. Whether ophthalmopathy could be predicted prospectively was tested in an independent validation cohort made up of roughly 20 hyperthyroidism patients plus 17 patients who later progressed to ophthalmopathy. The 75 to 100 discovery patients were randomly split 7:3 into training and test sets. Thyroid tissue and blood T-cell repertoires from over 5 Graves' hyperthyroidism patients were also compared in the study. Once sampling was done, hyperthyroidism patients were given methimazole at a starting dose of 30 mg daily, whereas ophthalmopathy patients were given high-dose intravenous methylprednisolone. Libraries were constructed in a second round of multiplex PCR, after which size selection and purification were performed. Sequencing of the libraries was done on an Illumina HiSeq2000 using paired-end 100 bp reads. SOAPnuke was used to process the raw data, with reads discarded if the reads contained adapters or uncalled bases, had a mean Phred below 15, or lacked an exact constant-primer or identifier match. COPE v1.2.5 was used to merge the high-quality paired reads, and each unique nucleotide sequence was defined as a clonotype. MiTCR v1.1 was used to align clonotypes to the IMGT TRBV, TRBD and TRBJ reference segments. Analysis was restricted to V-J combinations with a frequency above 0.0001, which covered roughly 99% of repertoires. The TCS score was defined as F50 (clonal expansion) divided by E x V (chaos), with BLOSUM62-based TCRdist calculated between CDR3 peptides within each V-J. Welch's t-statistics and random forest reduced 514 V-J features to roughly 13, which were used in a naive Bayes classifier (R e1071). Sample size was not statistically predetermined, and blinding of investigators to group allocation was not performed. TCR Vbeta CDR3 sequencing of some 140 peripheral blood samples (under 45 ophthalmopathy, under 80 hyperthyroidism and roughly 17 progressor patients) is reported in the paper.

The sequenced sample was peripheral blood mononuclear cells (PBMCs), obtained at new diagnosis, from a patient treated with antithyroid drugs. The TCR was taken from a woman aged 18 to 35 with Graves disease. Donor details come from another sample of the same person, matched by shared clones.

The DNA is TGTGCCAGCAGCTTGGCGGCTAGCGGGTTCCTTTACAATGAGCAGTTCTTC. This gives the protein CASSLAASGFLYNEQFF. Rearrangement joined TRBV5-6 to TRBJ2-1; 8 bases in between match TRBD2. V ends up 0 bases short and J 4 bases short, with an unmatched junction base count of 9. From cysteine to phenylalanine, the CDR3 is 17 amino acids long. Only CDR3 DNA is held: 51 bases, read in frame from base 1. CDR1 and CDR2 (SGHDT, YYEEEE) derive from the germline V gene.